Below, 12 T cell receptor beta chains from the same sample are listed, as sequenced in a study of blood T cell repertoires in COVID-19. Generated by immunoSEQ multiplex PCR, the TCRdb table keeps only in-frame clones and is missing some. Of tens of thousands of clones listed, 82% were seen once; the top ten hold 6% to 7.5%. The sequencing input was peripheral blood. These receptor sequences come from a man aged 45-65 years with active or convalescent COVID-19.

J is TRBJ2-3 and V is TRBV11-2, with 9 bases matching TRBD1. From germline, CDR1 is SGHAT and CDR2 FQNNGV. CDR3 size: 16 residues. V trimming: 1 base; J trimming: 4 bases; junction bases outside the gene matches: 6. CDR3: CASSLAGGQGSDTQYF. In nucleotides, the CDR3 is TGTGCCAGCAGCTTAGCTGGGGGACAGGGATCAGATACGCAGTATTTT.

The chain links TRBV28 to TRBJ1-3; D possibly corresponds to TRBD1 (6 bases). The length of the CDR3 is 13 residues. The germline V gene encodes CDR1 MDHEN and CDR2 SYDVKM. V shed 5 bases and J shed 2 bases, with 7 bases lying between them. The CDR3 bases are TGTGCCAGCAGTCCAGGGGCTGGAAACACCATATATTTT. Amino acid sequence: CASSPGAGNTIYF.

The rearrangement uses TRBV30 and TRBJ1-2, with unresolved D. Trimming stripped 5 bases from V and 7 bases from J, with 14 bases between. The CDR3 totals 12 residues. Germline values: CDR1 GTSNPN, CDR2 SVGIG (reference sequence). CDR3 DNA: TGTGCCTGGGAACTCCCACGGGGTGGCTACACCTTC. It yields the protein CAWELPRGGYTF.

The chain couples TRBV6-2 or TRBV6-3 to TRBJ2-3; 11 positions match TRBD2. CDR1 is MNHEY, CDR2 SVGEGT, per germline. There are 17 residues in the CDR3. V was pared by 4 bases and J by 0 bases, with 6 bases of the junction left unmatched. The CDR3 sequence is CASSSQLAGVSTDTQYF. CDR3 sequence (DNA): TGTGCCAGCAGTTCCCAACTAGCGGGGGTTAGCACAGATACGCAGTATTTT.

The chain joins TRBV5-1 to TRBJ1-1; maybe TRBD1 (5 bases). V was shortened by 0 bases and J by 10 bases, with 13 bases between the two germline ends. From germline, CDR1 is SGHRS and CDR2 YFSETQ. The CDR3 totals 13 residues. The CDR3 is CASSLVGGDTAFF. In DNA, the CDR3 is TGCGCCAGCAGCTTGGTTGGGGGGGATACAGCTTTCTTT.

The chain uses TRBV28 and TRBJ1-3; the D is unclear. The CDR3 is 12 amino acids. Germline CDR1 reads MDHEN; CDR2 reads SYDVKM. Deletions cut 1 base from V and 8 bases from J, with 6 bases between. The CDR3 region is CASSLYGDTIYF. CDR3 DNA sequence: TGTGCCAGCAGTTTATACGGAGACACCATATATTTT. Looking up the rest from reference TRBV28 and TRBJ1-3 gives the full variable domain: DVKVTQSSRYLVKRTGEKVFLECVQDMDHENMFWYRQDPGLGLRLIYFSYDVKMKEKGDIPEGYSVSREKKERFSLILESASTNQTSMYLCASSLYGDTIYFGEGSWLTVV.

The V call is TRBV7-2, the J call TRBJ2-7; 10 nucleotides align to TRBD2. V was clipped by 5 bases and J by 3 bases; unmatched bases: 4. Germline-derived CDR1 and CDR2 are SGHTA and FQGNSA. CDR3 length equals 14 residues. CDR3 region: CASSPSSGSYEQYV. The CDR3 coding sequence is TGTGCCAGCAGCCCATCTAGCGGGAGCTACGAGCAGTACGTC.

V usage is TRBV6-5 and J usage is TRBJ1-5, with a tentative D call TRBD1 (5 bases). This CDR3 spans 14 amino acids. Germline V gene lookup returns CDR1 MNHEY and CDR2 SVGAGI. Trimming cost V 3 bases and J 5 bases, with 11 bases left between them. CDR3 DNA sequence: TGTGCCAGCAGTTATATGGGGGGAGATCAGCCCCAGCATTTT. Protein: CASSYMGGDQPQHF.

This clone occurred a few times. The chain links TRBV5-5 to TRBJ2-1, with 8 bases aligning to TRBD2. This CDR3 comprises 17 residues. From germline, CDR1 is SGHKS and CDR2 YYEKEE (reference sequence). Unmatched junction bases numbered 9, after V lost 0 bases and J lost 4 bases. The CDR3 reads CASSLAFLRGAYNEQFF. The CDR3 DNA reads TGTGCCAGCAGCTTGGCCTTTTTGCGGGGGGCATACAATGAGCAGTTCTTC.

The genes are TRBV10-3 and TRBJ2-5; 12 bases map to TRBD2. J lost 3 bases, V lost 6 bases, and 5 bases had no gene match. This CDR3 has 15 residues. The germline V gene encodes CDR1 ENHRY and CDR2 SYGVKD. The CDR3 sequence is CAIRGRLAGEETQYF. The CDR3 bases are TGTGCCATCAGGGGTCGACTAGCGGGGGAAGAGACCCAGTACTTC.

The chain uses TRBV7-9 and TRBJ2-5; tentative D call: TRBD2 (5 bases). CDR3 length: 15 amino acids. V dropped 3 bases and J dropped 1 base, with 12 bases sitting between them. Germline assignment: CDR1 SEHNR and CDR2 FQNEAQ (reference sequence). The CDR3 coding sequence is TGTGCCAGCAGCTTTTCTGGACTCAGCCAAGAGACCCAGTACTTC. Amino acid sequence: CASSFSGLSQETQYF.

The chain combines TRBV27 with TRBJ2-1; no clear D. The V gene lost 3 bases and the J gene lost 5 bases, with 8 bases spanning the gap. Germline V gene data show CDR1 as MNHEY and CDR2 as SMNVEV (reference sequence). The CDR3 totals 13 residues. CDR3 region: CASSFWQDNEQFF. The DNA of the CDR3 is TGTGCCAGCAGTTTTTGGCAGGACAATGAGCAGTTCTTC.